This T cell receptor (beta chain) was captured in a study of CD8+ T cells in alopecia areata. With 5 bases removed from V and 2 bases from J, the gap between germline ends came to 10 bases. This CDR3 spans 13 amino acids. Per germline, CDR1 SGHTA and CDR2 FQGNSA. Sequencing relied on a cDNA template that was reverse transcribed from extracted RNA. Libraries were prepared by immunoSEQ multiplex PCR; TCRdb keeps only in-frame clonotypes and omits some of them. This table holds 180,000 or so clones, about 47% found once. Concerning this clone: The antigen is not known.

Treatment specified: oral pan-JAK inhibitor, 5-10 mg twice daily. Study outcomes and limitations: Relative to mice, TCR sharing across patients was less clear, a difference possibly HLA-related.

V and J are TRBV7-2 and TRBJ2-7; no clear D gene. The specimen was CD8+ T cells sorted from blood, collected at roughly week 53, from a patient treated with tofacitinib. The receptor comes from a human donor with alopecia areata. The CDR3 DNA is TGTGCCAGCAGCCCGACCGGCCCCTACGAGCAGTACTTC. This sequence encodes CASSPTGPYEQYF.